The source of this T cell receptor (beta chain) is a study of regulatory T cells in long-lasting Graves disease. The wider study: Positive TSH receptor antibodies alongside over 5 years of antithyroid drugs were what marked Graves' disease as persistent. The study's findings and limits: Patients whose Graves' disease persisted exhibited lower TCR diversity than those newly diagnosed. Persistent cases favored TRBV28, TRBJ1-2 and TRBJ2-5.

The time point denotes: persistent/refractory GD, antithyroid drugs over 5 years with positive TRAb. Generation of the TCR library employed RNA extracted from PBMCs. Building of the TCR beta libraries involved iRepertoire HTBI primers and Arm-PCR of CDR3 regions. Authors' processing steps: The samples yielded 55 to 75 TRBV and approximately 15 TRBJ segments. TCRdb analysed the multiplex PCR reads with MiXCR anew, one entry per CDR3 protein. TCRdb's processing, not the authors' own work, is the source of the V and J calls. This sample carries approximately 500,000 distinct CDR3 sequences, 20% to 25% of them seen once, and the ten largest clones take over 6%. For this clonotype: Its matching antigen is unknown.

Germline CDR1 is KGHDR and CDR2 is SFDVKD. Trimming left V 5 bases short and J 1 base short, with 10 bases between. This CDR3 has 15 amino acids. This clonotype was sampled from a female donor with Graves disease. The sample consisted of peripheral blood mononuclear cells (PBMCs), taken when the disease was refractory, from a patient treated with antithyroid drugs. The chain links TRBV24-1 to TRBJ2-2, with D possibly being TRBD2 (7 bases). Here the CDR3 DNA reads TGTGCCACCAGTGTCGGGGGGCTGAACACCGGGGAGCTGTTTTTT. It encodes CATSVGGLNTGELFF.